This T cell receptor (beta chain) was sequenced in a study of T cell changes during pregnancy in multiple sclerosis. Some clones are missing from TCRdb's copy, which holds only in-frame ones; the method was immunoSEQ multiplex PCR. The profile covers about 100,000 clones, with around 92% appearing a single time and about 1.8% taken by the ten largest. The ends lost 1 base at V and 5 bases at J; junction bases unmatched: 15. Germline lookup yields CDR1 SGHRS and CDR2 YFSETQ. This CDR3 is built from 18 residues. The V and J genes are TRBV5-1 and TRBJ2-5, with TRBD1 identical over 9 bases. The receptor comes from a female donor with multiple sclerosis, enrolled in a pregnancy study. Source: peripheral blood, taken after pregnancy. CDR3 nucleotides: TGCGCCAGCAGCTTGAGGGGGACAGGGTACAACGTAAGGGAGACCCAGTACTTC. Residues: CASSLRGTGYNVRETQYF.